This T cell receptor beta chain was observed in a study of blood T cell repertoires in COVID-19. The table came from immunoSEQ multiplex PCR; TCRdb's copy has only in-frame clones and leaves some out. The sample includes about 410,000 clones, roughly 90% of them seen just once. The CDR3 contains 18 residues. Germline CDR1 reads MNHEY; CDR2 reads SMNVEV (reference sequence). Trimming removed 5 bases from V and 5 bases from J; junction bases left unmatched: 13. The chain is built from TRBV27 and TRBJ2-3; 13 bases match TRBD2. This receptor was taken from a woman aged 40-49 years with COVID-19, enrolled during active disease. The sequenced sample consisted of peripheral blood. The CDR3 loop is CASSPQTSGRTGLDTQYF. The DNA for the CDR3 is TGTGCCAGCAGTCCCCAGACTAGCGGGAGGACAGGGTTAGATACGCAGTATTTT.